These 13 T cell receptor beta chains were all obtained from the same sample, sequenced in a study of T cells expressing NK-cell markers. TCRdb reanalyzed the 5' RACE reads, giving one entry per CDR3 protein sequence and no DNA. The data include over 350,000 distinct CDR3 sequences; the top ten clones carry about 10%. Sequencing was performed on blood T cells: a sorted CD56 or NKG2C T cell subset, CD4+ or CD8+ T cells, or bulk PBMC T cells (not recorded which). The receptors here all came from a woman aged 45-59 years in good health.

The V gene is TRBV29-1, the J gene TRBJ2-1; TCRdb selects TRBD1, and the lack of DNA leaves this call unchecked. The CDR3 has 14 amino acids. In germline, CDR1 is SQVTM, CDR2 ANQGSEA. The chain's CDR3 is CSVELGQSYNEQFF.

The chain links TRBV29-1 to TRBJ1-3; TCRdb proposes TRBD1, but this gene call is untestable without DNA. Germline CDR1 reads SQVTM; CDR2 reads ANQGSEA. The CDR3 loop spans 12 amino acids. CDR3 residues: CSVESPGDTIYF.

The J gene is TRBJ2-3, the V gene TRBV20-1; TCRdb's D call, TRBD2, is unchecked because there is no DNA. The CDR3 covers 15 residues. CDR1 DFQATT and CDR2 SNEGSKA come from the germline V gene (reference sequence). The chain's CDR3 is CSARDSGALTDTQYF.

The rearrangement links TRBV5-1 to TRBJ2-7; checking the TCRdb D call of TRBD2 is not possible without DNA. Per germline, CDR1 SGHRS and CDR2 YFSETQ. The CDR3 consists of 14 residues. CDR3 in amino acids: CASSLAGGIYEQYF.

The chain links TRBV3-1 to TRBJ2-1; the D call from TCRdb, TRBD1, cannot be confirmed without DNA. The germline V gene has CDR1 LGHDT and CDR2 YNNKEL (reference sequence). This CDR3 comprises 16 residues. The CDR3 region is CASSSQNRAPEDEQFF.

The V call is TRBV7-7, the J call TRBJ1-1; TCRdb gives TRBD1 as the D gene, but with no DNA this cannot be confirmed. From germline, CDR1 is SSHAT and CDR2 FNYEAQ (reference sequence). The CDR3 contains 13 residues. CDR3 sequence reads: CASSAQQGTEAFF.

V is TRBV5-6 and J is TRBJ2-7. The germline V gene encodes CDR1 SGHDT and CDR2 YYEEEE. The CDR3 contains 15 residues. CDR3 protein: CASSPRWVPLNEQYF. Supplemented by reference TRBV5-6 and TRBJ2-7, the full variable domain reads DAGVTQSPTHLIKTRGQQVTLRCSPKSGHDTVSWYQQALGQGPQFIFQYYEEEERQRGNFPDRFSGHQFPNYSSELNVNALLLGDSALYLCASSPRWVPLNEQYFGPGTRLTVT.

The rearrangement joins TRBV5-1 to TRBJ2-7; no DNA is available, so the TRBD1 call from TCRdb remains unchecked. Germline V CDR1 and CDR2: SGHRS, YFSETQ. This CDR3 region has 15 residues. The CDR3: CASSLEGDRWYEQYF.

This chain links TRBV7-9 with TRBJ2-7; without DNA, the TCRdb call of TRBD2 cannot be checked. The CDR3 loop spans 16 amino acids. Germline CDR1 SEHNR, CDR2 FQNEAQ (reference sequence). The CDR3 spells CASSLGKGPRTREQYF.

The V gene is TRBV7-9, the J gene TRBJ1-1. The germline gives CDR1 SEHNR, CDR2 FQNEAQ (reference sequence). The length of the CDR3 is 14 residues. The CDR3 sequence is CASSRDLSETEAFF.

The V call is TRBV4-1, the J call TRBJ1-1; the TRBD1 assignment by TCRdb is unverifiable without DNA. The CDR3 has 14 amino acids. In germline, CDR1 is MGHRA, CDR2 YSYEKL. CDR3 region: CASRRVGGNTEAFF.

V is TRBV6-6 and J is TRBJ2-5; TCRdb's D call of TRBD2 is untestable without DNA. Germline V gene lookup returns CDR1 MNHNY and CDR2 SVGAGI (reference sequence). The CDR3 loop spans 17 amino acids. The chain's CDR3 is CASSYDSGRANPKTQYF.

The chain combines TRBV27 with TRBJ1-2. Germline V gene data show CDR1 as MNHEY and CDR2 as SMNVEV (reference sequence). This CDR3 is built from 16 residues. The chain's CDR3 is CASSLVWAGLNYGYTF.